The entry below gives a single T cell receptor beta chain sequence along with its context. This specimen includes other DNA sequences encoding the same CDR3. This CDR3 has 10 residues. The V end was cut by 5 bases, the J end by 4 bases, with 3 bases between. Germline loops: CDR1 SGHRS, CDR2 YFSETQ. This table comes from immunoSEQ multiplex PCR, and its TCRdb copy is limited to in-frame clones, with some not included. The data contain over 400,000 clones, around 95% of them seen just once; the ten biggest clones take up about 0.067%. This sample was taken from a study of shared clonotypes between healthy human individuals.

The source of this sequence is a woman in her 30s in good health. The sample taken for sequencing was naive CD4+ T cells sorted from blood. Subset defined: CD45RA+ positively selected. V gene TRBV5-1 combines with J gene TRBJ2-5, with D uncertain. CDR3 sequence reads: CASRGETQYF. The CDR3 nucleotides are TGCGCCAGCAGGGGAGAGACCCAGTACTTC. The entire variable domain, with the rest obtained from reference TRBV5-1 and TRBJ2-5, is as follows: KAGVTQTPRYLIKTRGQQVTLSCSPISGHRSVSWYQQTPGQGLQFLFEYFSETQRNKGNFPGRFSGRQFSNSRSEMNVSTLELGDSALYLCASRGETQYFGPGTRLLVL.